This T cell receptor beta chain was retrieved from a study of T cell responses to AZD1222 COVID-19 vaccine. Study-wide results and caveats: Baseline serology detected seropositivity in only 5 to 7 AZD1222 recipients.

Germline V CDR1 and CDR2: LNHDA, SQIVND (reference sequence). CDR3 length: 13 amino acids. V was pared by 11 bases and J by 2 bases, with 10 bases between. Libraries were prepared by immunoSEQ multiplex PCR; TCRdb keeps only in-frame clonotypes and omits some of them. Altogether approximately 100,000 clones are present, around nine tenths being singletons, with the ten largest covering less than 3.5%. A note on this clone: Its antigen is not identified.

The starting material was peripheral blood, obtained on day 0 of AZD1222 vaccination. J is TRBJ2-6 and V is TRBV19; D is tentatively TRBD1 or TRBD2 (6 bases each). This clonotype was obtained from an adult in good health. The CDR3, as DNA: TGTGCCGGAGGGGGGACTGGGGCCAACGTCCTGACTTTC. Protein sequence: CAGGGTGANVLTF.